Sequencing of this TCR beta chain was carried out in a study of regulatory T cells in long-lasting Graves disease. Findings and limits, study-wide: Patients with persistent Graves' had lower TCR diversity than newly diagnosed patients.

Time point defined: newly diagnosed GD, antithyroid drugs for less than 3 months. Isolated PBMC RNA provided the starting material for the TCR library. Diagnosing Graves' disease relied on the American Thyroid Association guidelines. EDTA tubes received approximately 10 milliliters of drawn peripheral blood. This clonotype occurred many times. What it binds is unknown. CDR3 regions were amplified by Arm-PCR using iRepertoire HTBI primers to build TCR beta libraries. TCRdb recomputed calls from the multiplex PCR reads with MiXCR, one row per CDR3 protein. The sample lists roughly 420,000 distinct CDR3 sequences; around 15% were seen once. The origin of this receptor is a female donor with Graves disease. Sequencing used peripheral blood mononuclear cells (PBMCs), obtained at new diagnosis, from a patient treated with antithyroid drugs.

The CDR3 spells CASSARDPSDTQYF. In DNA form, the CDR3 reads TGTGCCAGCAGCGCCCGGGACCCTTCAGATACGCAGTATTTT. The chain couples TRBV9 to TRBJ2-3; D is tentatively TRBD1 or TRBD2 (5 bases each). The CDR3 has 14 amino acids. Germline values: CDR1 SGDLS, CDR2 YYNGEE. Trimming removed 3 bases from V and 4 bases from J, with 12 bases in between.